This TCR beta chain emerged from a study of cytomegalovirus exposure and HLA in healthy donors. V gave up 6 bases and J gave up 2 bases; unmatched junction bases: 4. The length of the CDR3 is 15 residues. Germline V gives CDR1 SGHNT, CDR2 YENEEA. The PCR employed 60 Vbeta primers together with 13 Jbeta primers. The method was immunoSEQ multiplex PCR; TCRdb's version includes in-frame clones alone and lacks a portion of them. Of more than 150,000 clones in the sample, 75% to 85% were seen once. General observations from the study: Later work showed greater clonal expansion in HLA-associated TCR beta chains than in equally common others. A later analysis associated approximately 17,000 TCR beta sequences with HLA alleles at a 0.05 false discovery rate. Fewer than 200 TCR beta chains were listed as cytomegalovirus-associated.

A word on this clone: Its specificity is unknown.

The sequenced sample consisted of PBMCs. V usage is TRBV11-3 and J usage is TRBJ2-3, with 11 bases lining up with TRBD1. This receptor was obtained from a woman in her thirties in good health and CMV-seropositive. In DNA, the CDR3 is TGTGCCAGCAGACCGGGACAGGGGGTCACAGATACGCAGTATTTT. The encoded protein is CASRPGQGVTDTQYF.